This T cell receptor beta chain was recorded in a study of spatial heterogeneity in lung cancer (dated by TCRdb to the late 2010s). Turning to the overall study: Beta-chain transcripts were consistently detected in greater numbers than alpha-chain transcripts, which likely reflects a higher abundance of beta-chain transcripts. In non-small cell lung cancer, the study quantitatively compared TCR alpha and beta repertoires across several tumor regions, matched nontumor lung, and blood. In the raw uncorrected reads, each unique combination of TCR and UMI appeared more than ten times on average. At surgery, hundreds of tumor regions, some 61 matched nontumor lung samples and 56 PBMC samples were TCR-sequenced for both alpha and beta chains. The study linked features of the TCR repertoire to counts of nonsynonymous mutations, which were determined by whole-exome sequencing of tumor tissue. The full study reports these points: Additional single-cell paired TCR alpha and beta sequencing was considered necessary to confirm, at a functional level, the hypothesis that regional TCRs recognize regional mutations. Ubiquitous expanded tumor TCRs were found in blood more often at tumor resection than at routine follow-up.

This specimen's time point label, per the study, means: sample taken at primary tumor resection. For TCR sequencing, whole RNA was extracted from tumor and nontumor lung tissue, or from cryopreserved PBMC samples, and no cell sorting was done. Donors were 70 or so patients with early-stage, untreated non-small cell lung cancer from the lung TRACERx cohort. Only patients for whom sufficient RNA was available from at least two tumor regions were selected for TCR sequencing. Preparation of the library involved 5' RACE. Sequencing was performed on a NextSeq 500. In the TCR library protocol, a unique molecular identifier was attached to each TCR cDNA molecule so that PCR and sequencing errors could be corrected. The authors' pipeline ran thus. Decombinator tools were used for TCR identification, UMI-based error correction and CDR3 extraction. TCRs above a frequency of 2 per 1,000, corresponding to the top 1% of the tumor frequency distribution, were defined as expanded. Renyi diversity was computed with the R vegan package after each repertoire had been subsampled 100 times to 5,000 TCRs. CDR3 similarity networks were built from amino acid triplet string-kernel similarity, with CDR3s being connected when pairwise similarity was above 0.82. TCRdb applied fastp at Q25 and MiXCR to the public reads, then kept only in-frame beta chains. When rows share a CDR3 protein, they turn into one entry using the most common DNA and genes. TCRdb, not the authors, supplied the V and J calls. This sample lists roughly 39,000 distinct CDR3 sequences; 4.5% to 6% were detected once. Jointly, the top ten make up about 9.9% of the sample.

From its cysteine to its phenylalanine, the CDR3 spans 15 amino acids. Only the CDR3 region is kept as DNA, spanning 45 bases read in frame from base 1. Germline trimming: 4 bases from V, 0 bases from J; junction bases outside gene matches: 3. For CDR1 and CDR2, the germline V gene lists SGDLS and YYNGEE. This clonotype was detected ten times or more. Its binding antigen is unknown. No much larger clonotype is one base removed from it; base qualities were not supplied. Recombination joined TRBV9 with TRBJ1-4; 7 bases in between match TRBD1. This clonotype was sampled from a male donor with early-stage non-small cell lung cancer. Material: PBMCs, obtained at surgery. Read as DNA, the sequence is TGTGCCAGCAGCCGGGACAGTTCAACTAATGAAAAACTGTTTTTT. It translates as CASSRDSSTNEKLFF.